This is a list of T cell receptor beta chains from one sample in a study of T-cell reconstitution after alpha-beta-depleted transplantation in children. TCRdb reprocessed the PCR reads with MiXCR, giving one entry per CDR3 protein. Found here are approximately 120,000 distinct CDR3 sequences, about a tenth of them singletons; the top ten hold more than 20%. Sequenced material: PBMCs, mostly from graft donor cells, taken 180 days after TCRalphabeta/CD19-depleted stem cell transplant. The receptors were gathered from a girl less than two years old who had a stem cell transplant for combined immunodeficiency, so the T cells may come from the graft donor. CDR3s leave out the opening cysteine and the closing phenylalanine or tryptophan. Each record gives: V gene, J gene, CDR3 protein.

TRBV10-3	TRBJ2-7	AISESVGGPYEQY
TRBV12-3/TRBV12-4	TRBJ2-7	ASSVGRPDEQY
TRBV6-5	TRBJ1-2	ASSYSIRGGYGYT
TRBV5-6	TRBJ1-4	ASSFYDRGREKLF
TRBV29-1	TRBJ1-5	SVGGINQPQH
TRBV20-1	TRBJ2-1	SAGTGYNEQF
TRBV7-2	TRBJ2-7	ASSLGTRGYEQY
TRBV7-9	TRBJ1-5	ASSLGQGPQH
TRBV5-1	TRBJ2-5	ASSWRAGQETQY
TRBV27	TRBJ2-7	ASSLKGDRESYEQY
TRBV10-3	TRBJ2-3	AISIGEGGTDTQY
TRBV29-1	TRBJ1-1	SVARGSWMNTEAF
TRBV20-1	TRBJ2-3	SARKGTSGRGTDTQY
TRBV6-2/TRBV6-3	TRBJ2-2	ASSYSPSGRAGELF
TRBV25-1	TRBJ2-2	ASSDRTALTGELF
TRBV21-1	TRBJ2-1	ASSKAGQTGEQF
TRBV3-1	TRBJ1-4	ASSQDPGHLGKLF
TRBV12-3/TRBV12-4	TRBJ2-4	ASSPHRVGINIQY
TRBV11-1	TRBJ1-6	ASRSHFGGENSPLH
TRBV7-2	TRBJ2-1	ASSLGGGADNEQF
TRBV19	TRBJ2-3	ASSMGASGSASTDTQY
TRBV7-3	TRBJ2-7	ASSLRVALAGGPYYEQY
TRBV10-3	TRBJ1-6	AIGRGSSYNSPLH
TRBV4-3	TRBJ2-7	ASSPYRQGSYEQY
TRBV29-1	TRBJ2-1	SVARDRVGRF
TRBV9	TRBJ1-4	ASSGGGVGANEKLF
TRBV5-4	TRBJ2-5	ASSTPGAGEETQY
TRBV4-3	TRBJ1-1	ASSPHYSRNTEAF
TRBV12-3/TRBV12-4	TRBJ2-1	ASSFLGDEQF